The source of this T cell receptor (beta chain) is a study of blood T cell repertoires in COVID-19. Clones were sequenced by immunoSEQ multiplex PCR, and TCRdb holds only the in-frame ones, with some missing. The sample carries some 150,000 clones, just over 85% recorded once. Germline V gives CDR1 SGHAT, CDR2 FQNNGV. The CDR3 length is 16 residues. The V gene lost 1 base and the J gene lost 5 bases, with 18 bases spanning the gap. The rearrangement uses TRBV11-2 and TRBJ2-7; D might be TRBD1 (5 bases). This receptor was identified in a woman aged 55 to 70 with acute or convalescent COVID-19. The sequencing sample was made of peripheral blood. CDR3 DNA: TGTGCCAGCAGCTTAGGCCTGACAGAAGCTGAACACGAGCAGTACTTC. Translating it yields CASSLGLTEAEHEQYF.